The entry below describes one T cell receptor beta chain. The entry originates in a study of TIL therapy for anti-PD-1-resistant metastatic lung cancer. Time point of the sample: pre-treatment sample, taken before nivolumab and TIL therapy. Pleural nodules or supraclavicular lymph nodes made up most of the excised metastases sampled. The CDR3 runs to 12 residues. Germline V gene lookup returns CDR1 SQVTM and CDR2 ANQGSEA. Germline trimming cut 6 bases from V and 4 bases from J; bases unmatched to any gene: 4. The immunoSEQ assay was v3. Measured with immunoSEQ multiplex PCR; TCRdb has only the in-frame clones, and not every one. The repertoire holds 45,000 to 60,000 clones, with 65% to 80% as singletons.

Sequences were derived from tumor tissue, sampled at baseline. The J gene is TRBJ2-7, the V gene TRBV29-1, with 9 bases fitting TRBD1. The origin of this receptor is a person aged 25-85 years with non-small cell lung cancer. CDR3 region: CSVGTGIYEQYF. Here the CDR3 DNA reads TGCAGCGTAGGGACAGGGATATACGAGCAGTACTTC.